A single sample gave rise to the 19 T cell receptor beta chains below, sequenced in a study of Graves' ophthalmopathy and Graves' hyperthyroidism. Researchers took RNA transcripts and amplified TCR beta CDR3 regions from them. Investigators did first-round RT-PCR with HTBI primers, then second-round multiplex PCR. TCRdb re-called the multiplex PCR reads with MiXCR, one entry per CDR3 protein. Of over 450,000 distinct CDR3 sequences in the sample, about 15% were seen once. Sequencing input: blood. The receptors were sampled from a woman aged 25 to 39 with Graves' ophthalmopathy.

In the case of this clonotype: This may arise from a read error, as a much more abundant clone is one base away. This sequence joins TRBV13 and TRBJ1-1; 9 bases agree with TRBD1. This CDR3 spans 19 amino acids. The germline V gene has CDR1 PRHDT and CDR2 FYEKMQ (reference sequence). This CDR3 is CASSNTWGTGLKMNTEASF. CDR3 sequence (DNA): TGTGCCAGCAGCAATACCTGGGGGACAGGGCTTAAAATGAACACTGAAGCTTCCTTT.

This clonotype occurred many times. The rearrangement uses TRBV6-1 and TRBJ2-5, with D possibly being TRBD2 (5 bases). The germline CDR1 and CDR2 sequences are MNHNS and SASEGT. This CDR3 has 10 residues. V was shortened by 10 bases and J by 13 bases, with 16 bases between the two germline ends. CDR3 bases: TGTGCCACCGGACGGGGTTTACCGTACTTC. This translates into CATGRGLPYF.

The sample holds a few counts of this clonotype. The chain carries TRBV5-1 and TRBJ1-2, with 8 bases matching TRBD1. The CDR3 has 15 amino acids. In germline, CDR1 is SGHRS, CDR2 YFSETQ. The V segment lost 4 bases and the J segment 7 bases; nucleotides outside the gene matches: 12. CDR3 coding DNA: TGCGCCAGCAGCCTGAATGGAGGACAGGGAAGTGGCTACACCTTC. This encodes CASSLNGGQGSGYTF.

This clonotype has at least ten counts. The rearrangement joins TRBV30 to TRBJ2-7; perhaps TRBD1 as D (7 bases). V lost 2 bases to trimming and J lost 9 bases, with 20 bases between them. In germline, CDR1 is GTSNPN, CDR2 SVGIG (reference sequence). The CDR3 runs 14 residues. CDR3 in DNA: TGTGCCTGGAGTCCGCGGACAGGACTACGTGGGCAGTACTTC. Translating it yields CAWSPRTGLRGQYF.

This clonotype was seen ten or more times. This rearrangement joins TRBV5-5 to TRBJ2-2; a possible D gene is TRBD1 (5 bases). The CDR3 runs 15 residues. V was trimmed by 3 bases and J by 7 bases, leaving 16 bases between them. The germline V gene encodes CDR1 SGHKS and CDR2 YYEKEE (reference sequence). The CDR3 sequence: CASSSDSLLIGELFF. CDR3 DNA sequence: TGTGCCAGCAGCTCCGACAGCCTCCTGATCGGGGAGCTGTTTTTT.

The sample holds many counts of this clonotype. The J gene is TRBJ1-2, the V gene TRBV9; D not resolved. Per germline, CDR1 SGDLS and CDR2 YYNGEE. The CDR3 consists of 12 residues. The V end was cut by 5 bases, the J end by 7 bases, with 12 bases between. The CDR3: CASSNTRAGYTF. For the CDR3, the DNA is TGTGCCAGCAGTAACACCCGGGCTGGCTACACCTTC.

In the case of this clonotype: An end of the junction differs from the germline gene, which may be a read error. Here the CDR3 DNA reads TGTGCCAGCAGTTTAGGGGACAGGAACATTAAGTACTTC. The encoded protein is CASSLGDRNIKYF. V is TRBV12-3 or TRBV12-4 and J is TRBJ2-4; TRBD1 matches at 8 bases. The length of the CDR3 is 13 residues.

In its sample, this clonotype was seen many times. CDR3 in DNA: TGTGCCAGCAGCAAGGCACGGCAGGGACTTCAGCCCCAGCATTTT. It specifies CASSKARQGLQPQHF. This chain links TRBV7-8 with TRBJ1-5; a possible D gene is TRBD1 (5 bases). This CDR3 is built from 15 residues. CDR1 and CDR2 from the germline V gene are SGHVS and FQNEAQ. Between the trimmed V and J ends, which lost 5 bases and 6 bases, there was a span of 17 bases.

This clonotype was seen ten or more times. This chain links TRBV19 with TRBJ2-7; 12 bases are shared with TRBD2. The J segment lost 4 bases and the V segment lost 4 bases, leaving 5 bases of the junction unmatched. Germline V gene sequence: CDR1 LNHDA, CDR2 SQIVND (reference sequence). The CDR3 loop spans 15 amino acids. The CDR3 loop reads CASSKTSGSRYEQYF. CDR3 DNA: TGTGCCAGTAGTAAGACTAGCGGGAGCCGGTACGAGCAGTACTTC.

Regarding this clonotype: The junction does not match germline at one end; this may be a read error. This chain connects TRBV29-1 to TRBJ1-2; D perhaps matches TRBD1 (6 bases). Germline values: CDR1 SQVTM, CDR2 ANQGSEA. The CDR3 totals 13 residues. The CDR3 DNA is TGCATCGTTGAAGGGCGGGGGGCGCTTGGCTACACCTTC. Translated, it gives CIVEGRGALGYTF.

This clonotype was found many times. This chain joins TRBV27 and TRBJ1-6; D ambiguous. The CDR3 spans 12 residues. The ends were cut back, 2 bases at V and 11 bases at J, with 7 bases in the middle. CDR1 is MNHEY and CDR2 is SMNVEV in the germline V gene (reference sequence). The DNA for the CDR3 is TGTGCCAGCAGTTTAGGGTCCGCACCCCTCCACTTT. Its protein is CASSLGSAPLHF.

The V and J genes are TRBV27 and TRBJ1-2; a possible D gene is TRBD1 (5 bases). Per germline, CDR1 MNHEY and CDR2 SMNVEV (reference sequence). Trimming shortened V by 4 bases and J by 4 bases, and 10 bases separated the two germline ends. The CDR3 spans 13 residues. The CDR3 sequence is CASSSGGFYGYTF. The DNA for the CDR3 is TGTGCCAGCAGTTCGGGGGGTTTCTATGGCTACACCTTC.

This clonotype was observed at least ten times. The chain has TRBV6-2 or TRBV6-3 and TRBJ1-5; 9 bases map to TRBD1. Germline V gives CDR1 MNHEY, CDR2 SVGEGT. The CDR3 extends over 15 amino acids. Trimming at V came to 5 bases and at J to 6 bases, leaving 8 bases not matched to a gene. This CDR3 reads CASSADRGSGQPQHF. The CDR3, as DNA: TGTGCCAGCAGTGCGGACAGGGGCTCAGGTCAGCCCCAGCATTTT.

This chain uses TRBV28 with TRBJ2-7, with a weak D call TRBD2 (5 bases). CDR1 MDHEN and CDR2 SYDVKM come from the germline V gene. Between the trimmed V and J ends, which lost 3 bases and 3 bases, there was a span of 18 bases. The CDR3 length is 16 residues. The DNA for the CDR3 is TGTGCCAGCAGTTTGATCTGGAGCGGAGAGGGCTACGAGCAGTACGTC. Its protein is CASSLIWSGEGYEQYV.

This clonotype came up a few times. The rearrangement links TRBV30 to TRBJ1-3, with 7 nucleotides matching TRBD1. Germline CDR1 GTSNPN, CDR2 SVGIG (reference sequence). This CDR3 has 15 residues. After removal of 3 bases from V and 2 bases from J, the junction contained 7 bases not matched to a gene. CDR3: CAWSAGQAAGNTIYF. The CDR3 DNA sequence: TGTGCCTGGAGCGCAGGACAGGCGGCTGGAAACACCATATATTTT. Full variable domain (outside the CDR3, taken from reference TRBV30 and TRBJ1-3): SQTIHQWPATLVQPVGSPLSLECTVEGTSNPNLYWYRQAAGRGLQLLFYSVGIGQISSEVPQNLSASRPQDRQFILSSKKLLLSDSGFYLCAWSAGQAAGNTIYFGEGSWLTVV.

This clonotype was observed many times. This chain joins TRBV20-1 and TRBJ2-5, with 11 nucleotides matching TRBD2. Germline CDR1 reads DFQATT; CDR2 reads SNEGSKA (reference sequence). J gave up 7 bases and V 3 bases, and 7 bases lay outside the gene matches. This CDR3 contains 14 residues. The CDR3 sequence is CSASTSGSVGTQYF. The CDR3 DNA reads TGCAGTGCTAGTACTAGCGGGAGTGTGGGGACCCAGTACTTC.

This clonotype was observed many times. The CDR3 DNA follows: TGTGCCAGCAGTTACTCGAAGACAGAATTCACCTACGAGCAGTACTTC. This translates into CASSYSKTEFTYEQYF. The rearrangement joins TRBV6-5 to TRBJ2-7, with D tentatively TRBD1 (5 bases). CDR1 is MNHEY and CDR2 is SVGAGI in the germline V gene. V was shortened by 0 bases and J by 2 bases, with 14 bases between the two germline ends. The CDR3 has 16 residues.

This clonotype has ten or more counts. V gene TRBV27 combines with J gene TRBJ1-2; no reliable D call. V dropped 5 bases and J dropped 4 bases, with 14 bases sitting between them. Germline V gives CDR1 MNHEY, CDR2 SMNVEV (reference sequence). The CDR3 has 14 amino acids. For the CDR3, the DNA is TGTGCCAGCAGTCCGGTATCTCAGTTCTATGGCTACACCTTC. Translation: CASSPVSQFYGYTF.

This sequence joins TRBV10-3 and TRBJ2-1; 10 bases are a match to TRBD1. Trimming cost V 0 bases and J 6 bases; bases outside gene matches: 8. The length of the CDR3 is 17 residues. Germline assignment: CDR1 ENHRY and CDR2 SYGVKD. DNA of the CDR3: TGTGCCATCAGTGAGTCGAATCCCGGACAGGGGGTCAATGAGCAGTTCTTC. This encodes CAISESNPGQGVNEQFF.